The entry that follows covers one TCR beta chain sequence. It has no known antigen specificity. Base qualities are not at hand, and no much larger clone is one base apart. TCR repertoires of sorted CD4+ and CD8+ blood T cells from severe aplastic anemia patients and healthy subjects were deep-sequenced in the study. Ficoll-Paque density gradient centrifugation was used to isolate peripheral blood mononuclear cells. Before DNA extraction, CD4+ and CD8+ T cells were sorted with FACS or magnetic beads. The source of the sample is a study of CD8+CD57+ T cells in acquired aplastic anemia (dated by TCRdb to the late 2010s). A note on the overall study: Extracted DNA from sorted CD4+ and CD8+ cells averaged around 3.2 ug, ranging from about 0.17 to 30 ug.

The cysteine opens and the phenylalanine closes a CDR3 of 14 amino acids. CDR3 DNA is the only sequence kept; it has 42 bases, read in frame from the first base. CDR1 and CDR2 are drawn from the germline V gene (reference sequence): LNHNV, YYDKDF. V is cut back by 5 bases and J by 3 bases, with 1 base in the junction unmatched. Overall study outcomes, separate from this receptor: Around 27 CD8+ CDR3 sequences were shared between patients and controls but appeared highly expressed in patients and within their immunodominant clones. No significant difference in CD8+ Simpson's diversity was found between patients and healthy controls (P=0.060).

TCR beta VDJ combination and CDR3 sequence profiling used genomic DNA as the template. An Illumina HiSeq 2000 was used for TCR repertoire sequencing. As for the authors' bioinformatics: Repertoires were assessed using TRBV/TRBJ rearrangement plots, CDR3 size and DJ length profiles, and Simpson's diversity index. The most abundant DNA sequence in the deep sequencing data was taken as the immunodominant clone. CDR3 amino acid sequences were checked for sharing across subjects and were also compared against the VDJdb database and published repertoires. TCRdb trimmed public reads at Q25 via fastp, called clones via MiXCR and kept in-frame beta chains. Identical CDR3 proteins give one entry, which carries the most common genes and DNA. What appears here as the V and J calls and clone size reflects TCRdb's work, not the paper's. The sample table contains 250,000 to 300,000 distinct CDR3 sequences; only one count was recorded for roughly half of them. 7.5% to 9% of the sample is held by the ten biggest clonotypes.

Sequences were obtained from sorted CD4+, CD8+, or CD8+CD57+ T cells (not recorded which) from PBMCs. The sequence was obtained from a human donor with severe aplastic anemia or a healthy control (not recorded which). The V and J genes are TRBV15 and TRBJ1-4, with 9 central nucleotides matching TRBD1. At the DNA level, the sequence is TGTGCCACCAGCGGGACAGGGCCTAATGAAAAACTGTTTTTT. Its protein reads: CATSGTGPNEKLFF.